This T cell receptor (beta chain) was captured in a study of blood T cell repertoires in COVID-19. About the study: Samples came from the United States, Italy and Spain, spanning acute and convalescent COVID-19. The analysed material was cDNA or gDNA that came from T cells, B-cell-depleted T cells, or PBMCs.

Authors' methods: Amplifying reference gene primers gave estimates of nucleated cell counts. Only in-frame clones appear in the TCRdb table, and some are missing; sequencing was by immunoSEQ multiplex PCR. The V and J calls and clone size are taken from that table; D and trimming were inferred from the DNA. The profile covers around 40,000 clones, with 75% to 85% appearing a single time and roughly 21% taken by the ten largest. The germline V gene has CDR1 SGHVS and CDR2 FQNEAQ. This CDR3 is built from 17 residues. V was pared by 4 bases and J by 3 bases, with 19 bases between. The specimen sequenced was peripheral blood. The sequence came from a man in his 70s with acute or convalescent COVID-19. The V call is TRBV7-8, the J call TRBJ2-1; D might be TRBD1 (6 bases). The CDR3 coding sequence is TGTGCCAGCAGCTCCTTATCCGGGACATTAGACTACAATGAGCAGTTCTTC. Translating it yields CASSSLSGTLDYNEQFF.